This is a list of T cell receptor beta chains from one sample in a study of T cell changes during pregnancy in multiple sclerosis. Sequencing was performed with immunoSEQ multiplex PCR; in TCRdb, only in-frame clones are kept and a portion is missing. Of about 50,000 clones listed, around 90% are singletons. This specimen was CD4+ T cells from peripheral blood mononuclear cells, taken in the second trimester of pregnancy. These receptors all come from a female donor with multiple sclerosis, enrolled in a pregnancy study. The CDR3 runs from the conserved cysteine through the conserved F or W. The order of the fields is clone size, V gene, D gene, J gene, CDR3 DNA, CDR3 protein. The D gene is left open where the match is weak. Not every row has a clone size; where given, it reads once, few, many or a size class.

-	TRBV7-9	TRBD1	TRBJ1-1	TGTGCAACCATACGCCGGACAGGGGGCACTGAAGCTTTCTTT	CATIRRTGGTEAFF
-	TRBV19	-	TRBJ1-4	TGTGCCAGCAATACAGGGTCTAATGAAAAACTGTTTTTT	CASNTGSNEKLFF
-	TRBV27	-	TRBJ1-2	TGTGCCAGCAGTCCGTCGGGCGGGAGCGGCTACACCTTC	CASSPSGGSGYTF
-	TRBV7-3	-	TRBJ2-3	TGTGCCAGTGGAGAACGGGGGGCAAGCACAGATACGCAGTATTTT	CASGERGASTDTQYF
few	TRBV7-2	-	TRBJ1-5	TGTGCCAGCAGCCCGAGTCCTTATCAGCCCCAGCATTTT	CASSPSPYQPQHF
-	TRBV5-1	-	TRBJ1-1	TGCGCCAGCAGCTTGGATGGAGGGGTGCTCACTGAAGCTTTCTTT	CASSLDGGVLTEAFF
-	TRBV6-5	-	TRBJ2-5	TGTGCCAGCAGTTACACCTCACAGGGATCGGTGACCCAGTACTTC	CASSYTSQGSVTQYF
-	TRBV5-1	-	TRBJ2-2	TGCGCCAGCAGCGAGGGACACCTCACCGGGGAGCTGTTTTTT	CASSEGHLTGELFF
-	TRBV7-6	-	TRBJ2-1	TGTGCCAGCAGCCCTGGGACTGCGTCCTACAATGAGCAGTTCTTC	CASSPGTASYNEQFF
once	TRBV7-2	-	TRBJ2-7	TGTGCCAGCAATATCGGGAAGGTGGGCGGGGCGGGGGAGCAGTACTTC	CASNIGKVGGAGEQYF
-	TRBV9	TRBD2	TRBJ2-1	TGTGCCAGCAGCGTAGGGCGACTAGCGGGGGGGCCTTTCTACAATGAGCAGTTCTTC	CASSVGRLAGGPFYNEQFF
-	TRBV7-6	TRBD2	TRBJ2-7	TGTGCCAGCAGCTTAGAAGCTAGCGGCTGGGGCGAGCAGTACTTC	CASSLEASGWGEQYF
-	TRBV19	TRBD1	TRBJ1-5	TGTGCCAGTAGTAAACAGGGGCGAAATCAGCCCCAGCATTTT	CASSKQGRNQPQHF
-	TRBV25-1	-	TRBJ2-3	TGTGCCAGCAGGATGGGGGGAGTGGATACGCAGTATTTT	CASRMGGVDTQYF
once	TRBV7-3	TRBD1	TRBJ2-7	TGTGCCAGCAGCCCGGGACAGGGGTCCGGCGAGCAGTACTTC	CASSPGQGSGEQYF
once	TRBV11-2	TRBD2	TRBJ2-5	TGTGCCAGCAGCTTAGGGGGGGGAAATCGAGAGACCCAGTACTTC	CASSLGGGNRETQYF
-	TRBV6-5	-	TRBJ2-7	TGTGCCAGCAGTTCAGTATCGGGGATTTTTTCCTACGAGCAGTACTTC	CASSSVSGIFSYEQYF
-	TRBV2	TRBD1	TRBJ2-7	TGTGCCAGCAGCAGACAGGGGGCATCCTACGAGCAGTACTTC	CASSRQGASYEQYF
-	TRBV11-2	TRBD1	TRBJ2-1	TGTGCCAGCAGCTCACCACGACAGGGGGCGGATGGGCAGTTCTTC	CASSSPRQGADGQFF
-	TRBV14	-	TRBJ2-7	TGTGCCAGCAGCCAAGCTGGAGGTTTTTACTACGAGCAGTACTTC	CASSQAGGFYYEQYF
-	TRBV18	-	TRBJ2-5	TGTGCCAGCTCACCACCCAGGGGCGAGACCCAGTACTTC	CASSPPRGETQYF
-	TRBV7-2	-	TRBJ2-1	TGTGCCAGCCTCGTCGAAGGCAGGGTGTTGGATGAGCAGTTCTTC	CASLVEGRVLDEQFF
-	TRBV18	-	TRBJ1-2	TGTGCCAGCTCACCACCGGCCAGAAACTATGGCTACACCTTC	CASSPPARNYGYTF
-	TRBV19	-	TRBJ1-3	TGTGCCAGTAGTATCGGCGGCACATACTCTGGAAACACCATATATTTT	CASSIGGTYSGNTIYF
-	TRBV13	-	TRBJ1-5	TGTGCCAGCAGCTCTAAGCCCGGTCAGCCCCAGCATTTT	CASSSKPGQPQHF
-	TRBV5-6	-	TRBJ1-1	TGTGCCAGCAGCTTGGGGGGGGACACTGAAGCTTTCTTT	CASSLGGDTEAFF
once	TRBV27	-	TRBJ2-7	TGTGCCAGCAGTACTCCCGGTCGGACTGCACTGGGGGAGCAGTACTTC	CASSTPGRTALGEQYF
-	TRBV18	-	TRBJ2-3	TGTGCCAGCTCAGGTCCAGGGACAGATACGCAGTATTTT	CASSGPGTDTQYF
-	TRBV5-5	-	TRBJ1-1	TGTGCCAGCAGCTTGGTTCAGGGCACTGAAGCTTTCTTT	CASSLVQGTEAFF
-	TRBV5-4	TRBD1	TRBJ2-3	TGTGCCAGCAGCTTGGGTAGGGGGCCGACAGATACGCAGTATTTT	CASSLGRGPTDTQYF
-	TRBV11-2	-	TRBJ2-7	TGTGCCAGCAGCTTAGGAGCGGACCCCTACGAGCAGTACTTC	CASSLGADPYEQYF
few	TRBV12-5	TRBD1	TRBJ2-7	TGTGCTAGTGCCACGGGACAGGGTAGCTACGAGCAGTACTTC	CASATGQGSYEQYF
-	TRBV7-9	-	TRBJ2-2	TGTGCCAGCAGCTTGGGGAGCGCGAACACCGGGGAGCTGTTTTTT	CASSLGSANTGELFF
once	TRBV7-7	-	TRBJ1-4	TGTGCCAGCAGCGGAGGGCGGGGGCCGGATGAAAAACTGTTTTTT	CASSGGRGPDEKLFF
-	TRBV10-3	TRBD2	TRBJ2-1	TGTGCCATCAGTGAGTCCGGCGGGGGGGCCCTTGAAGAGCAGTTCTTC	CAISESGGGALEEQFF
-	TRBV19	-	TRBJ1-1	TGTGCCAGTAGTATAGGCAGGGGCCAAACTGAAGCTTTCTTT	CASSIGRGQTEAFF
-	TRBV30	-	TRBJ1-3	TGTGCCTGGGGGGGGGCAGCAGGAAACACCATATATTTT	CAWGGAAGNTIYF
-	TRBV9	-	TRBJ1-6	TGTGCCAGCAGCGTAGGGGGCTGGTCACCCCTCCACTTT	CASSVGGWSPLHF
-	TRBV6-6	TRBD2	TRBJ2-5	TGTGCCAGCAGTTCCGGGGGGGGCCAGTACTTC	CASSSGGGQYF
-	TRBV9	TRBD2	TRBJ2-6	TGTGCCAGCAGCGGGCAGACTAGCGGGGCCGCCTCTGGGGCCAACGTCCTGACTTTC	CASSGQTSGAASGANVLTF
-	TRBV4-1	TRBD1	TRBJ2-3	TGCGCCAGCAGCCAACTGGGTTTGGGACAGGCGCTAGATACGCAGTATTTT	CASSQLGLGQALDTQYF
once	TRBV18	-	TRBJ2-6	TGTGCCAGCTCACCTCGGGGCTCTGGGGCCAACGTCCTGACTTTC	CASSPRGSGANVLTF
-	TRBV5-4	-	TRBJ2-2	TGTGCCAGCAGCTCCGCGACCCTAGCACGGAACACCGGGGAGCTGTTTTTT	CASSSATLARNTGELFF
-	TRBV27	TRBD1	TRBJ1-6	TGTGCCAGCAGGGGGACAGGGGGATTAAATTCACCCCTCCACTTT	CASRGTGGLNSPLHF
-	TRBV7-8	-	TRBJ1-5	TGTGCCAGCAGCTCCCTCGGGGGAAATCAGCCCCAGCATTTT	CASSSLGGNQPQHF
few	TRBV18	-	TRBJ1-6	TGTGCCAGCTCACGGTTACGCTCAGGGGACGACTCCTATAATTCACCCCTCCACTTT	CASSRLRSGDDSYNSPLHF
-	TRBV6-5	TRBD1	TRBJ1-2	TGTGCCAGCACCCGACAGGGGGAAGGTGGCTACACCTTC	CASTRQGEGGYTF
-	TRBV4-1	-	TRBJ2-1	TGCGCCAGCAGCCAAGTCCCGGCTAGTCAACACAATGAGCAGTTCTTC	CASSQVPASQHNEQFF
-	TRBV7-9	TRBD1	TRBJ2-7	TGTGCCAGCAGCTCAAGACAGGGTTCCCACGAGCAGTACTTC	CASSSRQGSHEQYF
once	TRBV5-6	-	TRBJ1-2	TGTGCCAGCAGCCTGTCGGGTCGAGGTGGCTACACCTTC	CASSLSGRGGYTF
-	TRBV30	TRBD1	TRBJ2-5	TGTGCCTACCGGGTACAGGGGCGAGGGGAGACCCAGTACTTC	CAYRVQGRGETQYF